This is a list of T cell receptor beta chains from one sample in a study of CD8+CD57+ T cells in acquired aplastic anemia. Each CDR3 protein gets one entry after TCRdb re-called the reads with MiXCR. This repertoire shows hundreds of thousands of distinct CDR3 sequences, around half found once; its top ten account for 6.5% to 8%. The sequencing sample was made of sorted CD4+, CD8+, or CD8+CD57+ T cells (not recorded which) from PBMCs. These receptors were collected from a human donor with aplastic anemia. CDR3s include the opening cysteine and the closing phenylalanine or tryptophan. D genes are given only for firm matches. Clone size is not always given. Where it is, it says once, few, many or a class for expanded clones.

d_call j_call v_call clone_size cdr3_aa cdr3_nt
TRBD2 TRBJ2-1 TRBV2 many CASRTSGSWEQFF TGTGCCAGCAGGACTAGCGGGAGTTGGGAGCAGTTCTTC
. TRBJ2-4 TRBV7-9 . CASSLQEGGLAKNIQYF TGTGCCAGCAGCTTACAGGAGGGGGGACTAGCCAAAAACATTCAGTACTTC
. TRBJ1-6 TRBV2 . CASSDGSPLYF TGTGCCAGCAGTGATGGTTCACCCCTCTATTTT
TRBD1 TRBJ1-2 TRBV7-2 . CASTTTGGVGYTF TGTGCCAGCACCACGACAGGGGGCGTTGGCTACACCTTC
. TRBJ2-2 TRBV5-5 many CASSSSGADVPGELFF TGTGCCAGCAGCTCAAGCGGCGCGGACGTCCCCGGGGAGCTGTTTTTT
. TRBJ2-7 TRBV29-1 . CSLTHLAEQYF TGCAGCTTGACTCATCTGGCCGAGCAGTACTTC
. TRBJ1-6 TRBV9 many CASSARTASGSPLHF TGTGCCAGCAGCGCAAGGACAGCTTCGGGTTCACCCCTCCACTTT
TRBD1 TRBJ1-3 TRBV20-1 . CSARVSGGSGNTIYF TGCAGTGCTAGAGTTTCAGGGGGTTCCGGAAACACCATATATTTT
TRBD2 TRBJ2-7 TRBV6-9 . CASSERLAGVTEQYF TGTGCCAGCAGTGAACGGCTAGCGGGAGTAACCGAGCAGTACTTC
. TRBJ1-2 TRBV28 many CASSAYREDGYTF TGTGCCAGCAGTGCCTACAGGGAGGACGGCTACACCTTC
TRBD2 TRBJ2-1 TRBV3-1 many CASSPRTRGNEQFF TGTGCCAGCAGCCCACGGACTAGAGGCAATGAGCAGTTCTTC
. TRBJ1-1 TRBV10-1 many CASSERTTNTEAFF TGCGCCAGCAGTGAGCGGACAACGAACACTGAAGCTTTCTTT
. TRBJ2-3 TRBV2 many CASSEGQGTDTQYF TGTGCCAGCAGTGAAGGGCAGGGCACAGATACGCAGTATTTT
. TRBJ1-2 TRBV29-1 . CSVGLANYGYTF TGCAGCGTCGGATTGGCTAACTATGGCTACACCTTC
. TRBJ2-2 TRBV25-1 many CASSEGRRNTGELFF TGTGCCAGCAGTGAAGGCAGAAGGAACACCGGGGAGCTGTTTTTT
. TRBJ1-1 TRBV2 . CASSLRMGLEAFF TGTGCCAGCAGCTTACGGATGGGGCTAGAAGCTTTCTTT
. TRBJ1-1 TRBV7-3 many CASSSLVAGLDTEAFF TGTGCCAGCAGCTCCCTGGTGGCAGGGCTGGACACTGAAGCTTTCTTT
TRBD1 TRBJ1-4 TRBV10-3 few CAISPSTGASRQLFF TGTGCCATCAGTCCCTCCACAGGGGCCTCGCGCCAACTGTTTTTT
. TRBJ1-1 TRBV6-6 many CASIGGYTEAFF TGTGCCAGCATTGGGGGGTACACTGAAGCTTTCTTT
TRBD2 TRBJ2-5 TRBV7-2 many CASSVSGGQLETQYF TGTGCCAGCAGCGTTAGCGGGGGGCAGTTGGAGACCCAGTACTTC